This T cell receptor beta chain was found in a study of T cells in Graves' hyperthyroidism and ophthalmopathy. Trimming stripped 7 bases from V and 0 bases from J, with 9 bases between. CDR1 MDHEN and CDR2 SYDVKM come from the germline V gene. The CDR3 has 13 residues. Overall study findings and caveats: The model anticipated ophthalmopathy a median around 6 months pre-onset.

In its sample, this clonotype was seen a few times. The target antigen is unknown. Researchers took RNA transcripts and amplified the TCR beta CDR3 regions from them. A first-round RT-PCR of the TCR CDR3 used the HTBI primer set. MiXCR was run by TCRdb on the multiplex PCR reads, yielding one entry per CDR3 protein. This sample has some 560,000 distinct CDR3 sequences, with 13% to 15% found just once. This TCR was recovered from a woman aged 40 to 49 with Graves' hyperthyroidism. The chain has TRBV28 and TRBJ1-1; D gene ambiguous. The source material was blood. The CDR3 DNA sequence: TGTGCCAGCACGGCGCAGTTGAACACTGAAGCTTTCTTT. Translated, it gives CASTAQLNTEAFF.